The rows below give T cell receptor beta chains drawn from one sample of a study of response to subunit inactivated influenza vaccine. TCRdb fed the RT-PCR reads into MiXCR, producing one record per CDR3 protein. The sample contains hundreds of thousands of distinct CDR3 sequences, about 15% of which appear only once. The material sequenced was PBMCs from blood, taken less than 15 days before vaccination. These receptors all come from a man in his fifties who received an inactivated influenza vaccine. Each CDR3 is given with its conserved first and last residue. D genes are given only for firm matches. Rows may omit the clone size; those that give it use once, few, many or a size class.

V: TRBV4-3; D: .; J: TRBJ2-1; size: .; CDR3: CASSQDHGKAYNQFF; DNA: TGCGCCAGCAGCCAAGATCACGGAAAAGCCTACAATCAGTTCTTC
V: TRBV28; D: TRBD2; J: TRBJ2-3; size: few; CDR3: CASTRAGYTDTQYF; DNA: TGTGCCAGCACCCGAGCGGGGTACACAGATACGCAGTATTTT
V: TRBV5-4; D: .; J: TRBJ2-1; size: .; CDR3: CASSWVFPRSAPSYNEQFF; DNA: TGTGCCAGCAGCTGGGTATTTCCACGGAGCGCCCCCTCCTACAATGAGCAGTTCTTC
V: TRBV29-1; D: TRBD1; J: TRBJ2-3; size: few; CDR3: CSVETGAPTDTQYF; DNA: TGCAGCGTTGAAACAGGGGCACCCACAGATACGCAGTATTTT
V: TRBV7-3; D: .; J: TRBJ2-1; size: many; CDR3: CASSLTSSSYNEQFF; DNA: TGTGCCAGCAGCTTAACGTCTAGCTCCTACAATGAGCAGTTCTTC
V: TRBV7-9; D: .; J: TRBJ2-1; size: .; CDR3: CASSLAQGWKQFF; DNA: TGTGCCAGCAGCTTAGCCCAGGGGTGGAAGCAGTTCTTC
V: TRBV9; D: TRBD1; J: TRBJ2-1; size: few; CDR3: CASSADRVDEQFF; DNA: TGTGCCAGCAGCGCGGACAGGGTAGACGAGCAGTTCTTC
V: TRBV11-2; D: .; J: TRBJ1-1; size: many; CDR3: CASSLYAIRAEAFF; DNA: TGTGCCAGCAGCTTGTATGCAATTCGCGCTGAAGCTTTCTTT
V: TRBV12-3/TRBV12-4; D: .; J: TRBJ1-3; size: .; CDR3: CASSLGQGYTIYF; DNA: TGTGCCAGCAGTTTAGGCCAGGGTTACACCATATATTTT
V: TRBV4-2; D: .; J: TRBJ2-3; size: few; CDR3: CASSPNSLSSTDTQYF; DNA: TGTGCCAGCAGCCCCAATAGCTTATCTAGCACAGATACGCAGTATTTT
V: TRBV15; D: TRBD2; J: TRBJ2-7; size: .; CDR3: CATSRGVLAGGKNEQYF; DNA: TGTGCCACCAGCAGAGGTGTCCTAGCGGGAGGGAAAAACGAGCAGTACTTC
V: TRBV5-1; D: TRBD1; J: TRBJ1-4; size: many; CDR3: CASSTGTGNEKLFF; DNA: TGCGCCAGCAGCACCGGGACAGGGAATGAAAAACTGTTTTTT
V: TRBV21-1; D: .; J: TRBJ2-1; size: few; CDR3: CASSKDGRGGAWRGELYYNEQFF; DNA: TGTGCCAGCAGCAAAGACGGCCGGGGAGGTGCATGGAGGGGGGAGCTTTACTACAATGAGCAGTTCTTC
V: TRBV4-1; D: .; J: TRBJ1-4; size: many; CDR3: CASSQEGAGSEKLFF; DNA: TGCGCCAGCAGCCAAGAGGGAGCAGGGAGTGAAAAACTGTTTTTT
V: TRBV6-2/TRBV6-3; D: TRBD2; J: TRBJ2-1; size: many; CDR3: CASSYELAGTNEQFF; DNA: TGTGCCAGCAGTTACGAGTTAGCGGGAACAAATGAGCAGTTCTTC
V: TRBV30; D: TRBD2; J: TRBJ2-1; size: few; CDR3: CAWSQRGRNYNEQFF; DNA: TGTGCCTGGAGCCAGCGGGGCAGGAACTACAATGAGCAGTTCTTC
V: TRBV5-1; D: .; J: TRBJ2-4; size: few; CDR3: CASSQGSPPKNIQYF; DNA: TGCGCCAGCAGCCAAGGGAGCCCCCCCAAAAACATTCAGTACTTC
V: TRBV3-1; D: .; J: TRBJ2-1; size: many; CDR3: CASSQGTLARNEQFF; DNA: TGTGCCAGCAGCCAAGGTACGCTAGCGCGTAATGAGCAGTTCTTC
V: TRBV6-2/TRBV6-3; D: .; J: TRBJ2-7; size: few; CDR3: CASSSQGWYF; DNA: TGTGCCAGCAGTTCACAGGGATGGTACTTC
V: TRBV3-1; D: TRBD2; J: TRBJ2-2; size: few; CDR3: CASSRTSAYTGELFF; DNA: TGTGCCAGCAGCAGGACTAGCGCTTACACCGGGGAGCTGTTTTTT
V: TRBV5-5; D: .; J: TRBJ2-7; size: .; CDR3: CASSLAGWGHEQYF; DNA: TGTGCCAGCAGCTTGGCCGGATGGGGACACGAGCAGTACTTC
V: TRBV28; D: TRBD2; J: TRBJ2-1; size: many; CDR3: CASSIGLAGDWGNEQFF; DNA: TGTGCCAGCAGTATAGGACTAGCGGGAGACTGGGGTAATGAGCAGTTCTTC
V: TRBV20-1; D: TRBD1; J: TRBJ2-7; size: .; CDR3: CSARAPQGASYEQYF; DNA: TGCAGTGCTAGAGCCCCCCAGGGGGCGTCCTACGAGCAGTACTTC
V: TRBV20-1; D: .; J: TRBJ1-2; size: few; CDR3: CSARDRDRNYGYTF; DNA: TGCAGTGCTAGAGATCGAGACAGGAACTATGGCTACACCTTC
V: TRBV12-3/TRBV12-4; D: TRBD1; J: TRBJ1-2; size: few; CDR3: CASSLSQTGIYGYTF; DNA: TGTGCCAGCAGTTTGAGCCAGACAGGGATCTATGGCTACACCTTC
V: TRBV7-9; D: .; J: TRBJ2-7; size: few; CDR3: CASSFATDNEQYF; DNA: TGTGCCAGCAGCTTCGCGACAGACAACGAGCAGTACTTC
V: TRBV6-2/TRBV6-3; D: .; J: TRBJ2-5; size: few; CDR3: CASSYSKGTMETQYF; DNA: TGTGCCAGCAGTTACTCGAAAGGGACGATGGAGACCCAGTACTTC
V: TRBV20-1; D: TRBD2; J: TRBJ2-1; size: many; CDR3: CSASYDPSGRVKDNEQFF; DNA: TGCAGTGCTAGTTATGATCCTAGCGGGAGGGTTAAGGACAATGAGCAGTTCTTC
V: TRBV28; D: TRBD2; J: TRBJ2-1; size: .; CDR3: CASTLPTSGGMEEQFF; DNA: TGTGCCAGCACTCTACCAACTAGCGGAGGCATGGAAGAGCAGTTCTTC